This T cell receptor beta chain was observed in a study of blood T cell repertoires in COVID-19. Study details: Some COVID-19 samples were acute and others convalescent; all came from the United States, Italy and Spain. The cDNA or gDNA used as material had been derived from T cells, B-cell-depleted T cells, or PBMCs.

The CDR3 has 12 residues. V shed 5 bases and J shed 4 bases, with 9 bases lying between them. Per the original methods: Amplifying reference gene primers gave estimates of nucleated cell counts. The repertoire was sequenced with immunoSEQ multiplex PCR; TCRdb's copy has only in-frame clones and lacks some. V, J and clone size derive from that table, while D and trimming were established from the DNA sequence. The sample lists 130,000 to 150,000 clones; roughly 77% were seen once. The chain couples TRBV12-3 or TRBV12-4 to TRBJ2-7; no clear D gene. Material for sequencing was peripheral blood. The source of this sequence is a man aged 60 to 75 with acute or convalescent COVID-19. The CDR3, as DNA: TGTGCCAGCAGTACCAAAGAGTACGAGCAGTACTTC. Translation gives CASSTKEYEQYF.